Following are 20 T cell receptor beta chains from one sample sequenced in a study of blood T cell repertoires in COVID-19. TCRdb's table, derived via immunoSEQ multiplex PCR, lists solely in-frame clones and lacks some. The profile covers 300,000 to 400,000 clones, with around four fifths appearing a single time and around 3% taken by the ten largest. Sequenced sample: peripheral blood. These receptors were taken from a man aged 30 to 45 with active or convalescent COVID-19.

This chain joins TRBV4-2 and TRBJ1-2; D unresolved. The CDR3 contains 14 residues. Germline CDR1 is LGHNA and CDR2 is YNFKEQ. V was trimmed by 4 bases and J by 8 bases, leaving 17 bases between them. The CDR3 bases are TGTGCCAGCAGCCCAGAGGTCTCCCCTATGGGCTACACCTTC. The encoded protein is CASSPEVSPMGYTF.

The chain uses TRBV19 and TRBJ1-2; 7 bases are a match to TRBD1. V was pared by 3 bases and J by 9 bases, with 4 bases of the junction left unmatched. This CDR3 comprises 12 residues. Germline-derived CDR1 and CDR2 are LNHDA and SQIVND (reference sequence). CDR3 amino acids: CASSITGESYTF. The DNA for the CDR3 is TGTGCCAGTAGTATTACAGGGGAGAGCTACACCTTC.

The genes are TRBV4-1 and TRBJ2-1; D is uncertain. Between the trimmed V and J ends, which lost 4 bases and 7 bases, there was a span of 23 bases. The CDR3 has 17 residues. The germline gives CDR1 MGHRA, CDR2 YSYEKL. The CDR3 loop reads CASSRESPDTFRNEQFF. For the CDR3, the DNA is TGCGCCAGCAGCCGCGAGTCTCCCGACACTTTTCGGAATGAGCAGTTCTTC.

In this sample, this clone turned up once. V usage is TRBV28 and J usage is TRBJ2-2; weak D call: TRBD2 (5 bases). Germline lookup yields CDR1 MDHEN and CDR2 SYDVKM. The CDR3 has 16 amino acids. V was shortened by 7 bases and J by 1 base, with 16 bases between the two germline ends. Here the CDR3 reads CASTLTGLLNTGELFF. CDR3 bases: TGTGCCAGCACCCTTACTGGACTTTTGAACACCGGGGAGCTGTTTTTT.

V is TRBV30 and J is TRBJ1-2, with D perhaps TRBD1 (6 bases). Between the trimmed V and J ends, which lost 4 bases and 8 bases, there was a span of 20 bases. The CDR3 totals 14 residues. CDR1 and CDR2 from the germline V gene are GTSNPN and SVGIG (reference sequence). The CDR3 sequence is CAWNSDSPTWGYTF. The CDR3 region has the DNA TGTGCCTGGAACTCGGACAGCCCTACCTGGGGCTACACCTTC.

This chain connects TRBV11-2 to TRBJ2-6; 10 nucleotides agree with TRBD2. Trimming took 5 bases from V and 2 from J; bases not matched to a gene: 0. Germline values: CDR1 SGHAT, CDR2 FQNNGV. There are 15 residues in the CDR3. The CDR3 nucleotides are TGTGCCAGCAGCCTAGCGGGGGCTGGGGCCAACGTCCTGACTTTC. It encodes CASSLAGAGANVLTF.

The V and J genes are TRBV7-3 and TRBJ2-1; TRBD2 matches at 12 bases. Trimming at V came to 3 bases and at J to 6 bases, leaving 3 bases not matched to a gene. This CDR3 comprises 15 residues. Germline values: CDR1 SGHTA, CDR2 FQGTGA. The CDR3 spells CASSLTSGRPNEQFF. CDR3 coding DNA: TGTGCCAGCAGCTTGACTAGCGGGAGACCCAATGAGCAGTTCTTC. The full variable domain, rest sourced from reference TRBV7-3 and TRBJ2-1, is GAGVSQTPSNKVTEKGKYVELRCDPISGHTALYWYRQSLGQGPEFLIYFQGTGAADDSGLPNDRFFAVRPEGSVSTLKIQRTERGDSAVYLCASSLTSGRPNEQFFGPGTRLTVL.

The rearrangement links TRBV28 to TRBJ2-7; 9 positions match TRBD2. The CDR3 totals 15 residues. The junction had 7 bases not matched to a gene; V was cut back by 5 bases and J by 2 bases. Per germline, CDR1 MDHEN and CDR2 SYDVKM. The chain's CDR3 is CASSRWGGRAYEQYF. The CDR3 nucleotides read TGTGCCAGCAGTCGATGGGGCGGGAGGGCCTACGAGCAGTACTTC.

This chain uses TRBV7-9 with TRBJ1-1, with a tentative D call TRBD1 (5 bases). The CDR3 contains 13 residues. CDR1 SEHNR and CDR2 FQNEAQ come from the germline V gene (reference sequence). V lost 4 bases to trimming and J lost 5 bases, with 11 bases between them. Written as DNA, the CDR3 is TGTGCCAGCAGCTCAGGACATCGGACTGAAGCTTTCTTT. Translated, it gives CASSSGHRTEAFF.

The chain recombines TRBV6-5 with TRBJ1-1; the D is unclear. V dropped 6 bases and J dropped 7 bases, with 9 bases sitting between them. Germline CDR1 MNHEY, CDR2 SVGAGI. This CDR3 spans 11 amino acids. CDR3 in amino acids: CASRFGSEAFF. For the CDR3, the DNA is TGTGCCAGCAGGTTCGGGAGTGAAGCTTTCTTT.

This clone was found a few times. The V gene is TRBV10-1, the J gene TRBJ2-2; TRBD2 agrees at 10 bases. Germline trimming cut 3 bases from V and 2 bases from J; bases unmatched to any gene: 6. The germline V gene encodes CDR1 WNHNN and CDR2 SYGVQD (reference sequence). The CDR3 contains 17 residues. The CDR3 here is CASSESGLAKNTGELFF. Written as DNA, the CDR3 is TGCGCCAGCAGTGAATCGGGACTAGCGAAAAACACCGGGGAGCTGTTTTTT.

The chain recombines TRBV5-6 with TRBJ2-7; 9 nucleotides agree with TRBD2. Germline V gene sequence: CDR1 SGHDT, CDR2 YYEEEE. This CDR3 is 16 amino acids long. V shed 2 bases, J shed 0 bases, and the junction held 6 bases outside the gene matches. Here the CDR3 reads CASSFRTSASSYEQYF. CDR3 nucleotide sequence: TGTGCCAGCAGCTTCCGGACTAGCGCTAGCTCCTACGAGCAGTACTTC.

The chain combines TRBV10-3 with TRBJ1-6, with a possible D match to TRBD1 (6 bases). This CDR3 contains 15 residues. Between the trimmed V and J ends, which lost 5 bases and 9 bases, there was a span of 17 bases. Germline CDR1 and CDR2: ENHRY and SYGVKD. CDR3 nucleotides: TGTGCCATCAGTATCGCGGAGGGGGAGGGTTCACCCCTCCACTTT. It yields the protein CAISIAEGEGSPLHF.

This clone was observed once. The genes are TRBV5-1 and TRBJ2-5; weak D call: TRBD2 (5 bases). Per the germline V gene, CDR1 is SGHRS and CDR2 is YFSETQ. This CDR3 is built from 14 residues. Trimming cost V 0 bases and J 5 bases, with 11 bases left between them. CDR3 protein: CASSLGLAGETQYF. The CDR3 DNA is TGCGCCAGCAGCTTGGGCCTAGCCGGGGAGACCCAGTACTTC.

The V call is TRBV6-1, the J call TRBJ2-7; TRBD1 is a possible D gene (5 bases). CDR1 is MNHNS, CDR2 SASEGT, per germline. Trimming left V 1 base short and J 0 bases short, with 16 bases between. The CDR3 extends over 17 amino acids. CDR3 in amino acids: CASSEGRPGLSSYEQYF. CDR3 nucleotides: TGTGCCAGCAGTGAAGGCCGGCCAGGGCTTAGCTCCTACGAGCAGTACTTC.

The rearrangement links TRBV19 to TRBJ1-2, with unresolved D. The germline gives CDR1 LNHDA, CDR2 SQIVND (reference sequence). With 8 bases removed from V and 0 bases from J, the gap between germline ends came to 10 bases. CDR3 length: 13 residues. CDR3 region: CASYRPPNYGYTF. Here the CDR3 DNA reads TGTGCCAGTTACAGACCCCCTAACTATGGCTACACCTTC.

The table lists this clone with a few counts. The J gene is TRBJ2-3, the V gene TRBV4-3; 11 bases agree with TRBD2. The trim removed 0 bases at V and 4 bases at J, leaving 6 bases unmatched. CDR1 is LGHNA, CDR2 YSLEER, per germline. CDR3 length equals 17 residues. This CDR3 reads CASSQDNVAGGSDTQYF. The CDR3 DNA is TGCGCCAGCAGCCAAGATAATGTAGCGGGGGGGTCAGATACGCAGTATTTT.

The chain is built from TRBV7-9 and TRBJ2-5; unclear D gene. Germline-derived CDR1 and CDR2 are SEHNR and FQNEAQ (reference sequence). There are 12 residues in the CDR3. Trimming left V 5 bases short and J 7 bases short, with 11 bases between. CDR3 bases: TGTGCCAGCAGCCCCGGTCCCGGGACCCAGTACTTC. It codes for CASSPGPGTQYF.

The chain employs TRBV5-1 and TRBJ1-6; no reliable D call. The germline V gene has CDR1 SGHRS and CDR2 YFSETQ. The V and J ends lost 0 bases and 7 bases respectively, with 5 bases between them. The CDR3 loop spans 13 amino acids. The CDR3 here is CASSLEANSPLHF. CDR3 DNA sequence: TGCGCCAGCAGCTTGGAAGCGAATTCACCCCTCCACTTT.

The rearrangement uses TRBV7-9 and TRBJ2-1; 13 bases map to TRBD2. After removal of 4 bases from V and 8 bases from J, the junction contained 11 bases not matched to a gene. Germline values: CDR1 SEHNR, CDR2 FQNEAQ (reference sequence). This CDR3 comprises 17 residues. The CDR3 DNA reads as TGTGCCAGCAGCTCCTTTCCGGGGACTAGCGGGGCCTATGAGCAGTTCTTC. This codes for CASSSFPGTSGAYEQFF.